A selection of T cell receptor beta chains follows, all from one sample in a study of shared clonotypes between healthy human individuals. Sequenced by immunoSEQ multiplex PCR; TCRdb stores in-frame clones only, minus some. Here the sample spans about 1.9 million clones, around 95% being singletons. Specimen: naive CD8+ T cells from PBMCs. These receptors all stem from a man between 18 and 29 years old in good health. Some clones in this sample may be carry-over from other donors' samples. Both conserved end residues are part of each CDR3.

j_gene: TRBJ2-7; v_gene: TRBV28; CDR3aa: CASRAGSYEQYF
j_gene: TRBJ2-3; v_gene: TRBV19; CDR3aa: CASSPRGLAGAIDTQYF
j_gene: TRBJ1-3; v_gene: TRBV27; CDR3aa: CASSPGLSINTIYF
j_gene: TRBJ2-1; v_gene: TRBV6-5; CDR3aa: CASSPGGLNEQFF
j_gene: TRBJ1-4; v_gene: TRBV11-2; CDR3aa: CASSLDQLAATNEKLFF
j_gene: TRBJ2-7; v_gene: TRBV28; CDR3aa: CASSFPLAGVDEQYF
j_gene: TRBJ2-1; v_gene: TRBV10-1; CDR3aa: CASSDVRLAGENEQFF
j_gene: TRBJ2-7; v_gene: TRBV27; CDR3aa: CASSLTGLNEQYF
j_gene: TRBJ1-1; v_gene: TRBV7-2; CDR3aa: CASSPGRVAEAFF
j_gene: TRBJ1-5; v_gene: TRBV6-6; CDR3aa: CASSYVRSNQPQHF
j_gene: TRBJ2-6; v_gene: TRBV9; CDR3aa: CASSVLDRALPGANVLTF
j_gene: TRBJ2-7; v_gene: TRBV29-1; CDR3aa: CSVQRGGRDEQYF
j_gene: TRBJ2-3; v_gene: TRBV4-3; CDR3aa: CASSPAPVADTTDTQYF
j_gene: TRBJ2-1; v_gene: TRBV9; CDR3aa: CASSGRDRESVNEQFF
j_gene: TRBJ2-7; v_gene: TRBV11-2; CDR3aa: CASSLDPPPVYSGEFYEQYF
j_gene: TRBJ2-3; v_gene: TRBV27; CDR3aa: CASSSVGPDTQYF
j_gene: TRBJ1-2; v_gene: TRBV27; CDR3aa: CASSLSRGHYGYTF
j_gene: TRBJ2-6; v_gene: TRBV5-1; CDR3aa: CASSLVVPGANVLTF
j_gene: TRBJ2-3; v_gene: TRBV11-2; CDR3aa: CASREEGGLSTDTQYF
j_gene: TRBJ2-7; v_gene: TRBV7-2; CDR3aa: CASSLEKPYEQYF
j_gene: TRBJ2-1; v_gene: TRBV4-1; CDR3aa: CASSQDPVAGAYNEQFF
j_gene: TRBJ2-5; v_gene: TRBV28; CDR3aa: CASSFPPGVSETQYF
j_gene: TRBJ2-7; v_gene: TRBV28; CDR3aa: CASSPGDYEQYF